The TCR beta chain described here comes from a study of early T cells in non-severe SARS-CoV-2 infection. Study at large: Unsorted whole-blood RNA was sequenced in bulk, leaving chains unpaired.

The CDR3 is made up of 15 amino acids. V trimming: 0 bases; J trimming: 3 bases; junction bases outside the gene matches: 3. The germline CDR1 and CDR2 sequences are SGDLS and YYNGEE. TCRdb reanalysed the 5' RACE reads using MiXCR and keeps one entry per CDR3 protein. Of 20,000 to 25,000 distinct CDR3 sequences in the sample, about 4.3% are singletons; the top ten hold less than 6%. There are many counts of this clonotype. The sequence was collected from an adult who was a healthcare worker with PCR-confirmed SARS-CoV-2 infection or an uninfected control (not recorded which). Sample: whole blood. The chain couples TRBV9 to TRBJ2-1; 7 positions match TRBD2. The CDR3 here is CASSVVAGDYNEQFF. DNA of the CDR3: TGTGCCAGCAGCGTAGTGGCGGGGGACTACAATGAGCAGTTCTTC. The full variable domain, in which reference TRBV9 and TRBJ2-1 provide the parts outside the CDR3, is DSGVTQTPKHLITATGQRVTLRCSPRSGDLSVYWYQQSLDQGLQFLIQYYNGEERAKGNILERFSAQQFPDLHSELNLSSLELGDSALYFCASSVVAGDYNEQFFGPGTRLTVL.